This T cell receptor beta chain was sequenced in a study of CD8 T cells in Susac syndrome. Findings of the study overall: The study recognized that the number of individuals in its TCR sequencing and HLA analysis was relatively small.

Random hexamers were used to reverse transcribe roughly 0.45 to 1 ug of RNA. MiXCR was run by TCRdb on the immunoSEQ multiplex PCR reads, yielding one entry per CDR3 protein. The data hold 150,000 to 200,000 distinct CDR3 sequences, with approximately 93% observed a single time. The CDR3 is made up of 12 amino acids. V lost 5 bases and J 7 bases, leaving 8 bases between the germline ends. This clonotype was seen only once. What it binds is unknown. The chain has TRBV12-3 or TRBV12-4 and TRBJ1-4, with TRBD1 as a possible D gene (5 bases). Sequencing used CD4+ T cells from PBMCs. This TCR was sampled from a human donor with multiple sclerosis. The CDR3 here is CASSRGVEKLFF. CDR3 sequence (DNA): TGTGCCAGCAGTCGAGGGGTTGAAAAACTGTTTTTT.